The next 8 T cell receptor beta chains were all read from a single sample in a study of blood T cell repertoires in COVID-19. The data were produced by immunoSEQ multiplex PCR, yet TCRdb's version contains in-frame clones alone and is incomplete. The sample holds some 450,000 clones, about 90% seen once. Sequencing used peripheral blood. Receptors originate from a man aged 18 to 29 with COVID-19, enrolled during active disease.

The CDR3 DNA sequence: TGTGCCAGCAGTGTTTGGTTACTGTCGACAGGCGGCAACACTGAAGCTTTCTTT. It specifies CASSVWLLSTGGNTEAFF. The genes are TRBV2 and TRBJ1-1, with D perhaps matching TRBD1 (6 bases). V gave up 4 bases and J gave up 2 bases, with 23 bases separating them. This CDR3 has 18 amino acids. Germline V gene sequence: CDR1 SNHLY, CDR2 FYNNEI.

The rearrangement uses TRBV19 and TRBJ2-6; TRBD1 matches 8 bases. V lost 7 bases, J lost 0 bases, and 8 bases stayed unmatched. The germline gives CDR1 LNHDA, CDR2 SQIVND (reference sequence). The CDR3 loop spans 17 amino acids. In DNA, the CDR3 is TGTGCCAGTACCAGGGGGCCGGTGAGCTCTGGGGCCAACGTCCTGACTTTC. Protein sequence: CASTRGPVSSGANVLTF. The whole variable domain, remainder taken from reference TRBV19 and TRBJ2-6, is DGGITQSPKYLFRKEGQNVTLSCEQNLNHDAMYWYRQDPGQGLRLIYYSQIVNDFQKGDIAEGYSVSREKKESFPLTVTSAQKNPTAFYLCASTRGPVSSGANVLTFGAGSRLTVL.

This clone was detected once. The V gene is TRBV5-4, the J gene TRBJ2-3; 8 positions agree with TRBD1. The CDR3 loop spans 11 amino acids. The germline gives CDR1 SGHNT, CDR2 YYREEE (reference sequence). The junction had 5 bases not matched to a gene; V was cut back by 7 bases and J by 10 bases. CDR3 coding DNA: TGTGCCAGCGGCACAGGGGGTGCGCAGTATTTT. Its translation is CASGTGGAQYF.

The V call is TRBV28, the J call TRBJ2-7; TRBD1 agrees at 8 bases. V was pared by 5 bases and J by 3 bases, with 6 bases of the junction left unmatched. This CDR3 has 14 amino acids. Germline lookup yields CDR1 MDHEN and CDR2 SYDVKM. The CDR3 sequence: CASSAWDRIYEQYF. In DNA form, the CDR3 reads TGTGCCAGCAGTGCATGGGACAGGATCTACGAGCAGTACTTC.

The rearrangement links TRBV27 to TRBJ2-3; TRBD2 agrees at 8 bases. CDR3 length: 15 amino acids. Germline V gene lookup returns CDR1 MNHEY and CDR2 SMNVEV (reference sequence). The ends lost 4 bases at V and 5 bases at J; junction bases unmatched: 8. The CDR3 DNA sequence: TGTGCCAGCAGTTCCGGGGGGGCCGAGAGAGATACGCAGTATTTT. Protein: CASSSGGAERDTQYF.

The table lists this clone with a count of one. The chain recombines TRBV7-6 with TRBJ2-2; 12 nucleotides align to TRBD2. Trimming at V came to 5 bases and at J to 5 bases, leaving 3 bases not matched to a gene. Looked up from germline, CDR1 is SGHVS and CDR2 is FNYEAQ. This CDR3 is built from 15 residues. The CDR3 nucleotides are TGTGCCAGCAGCGTTACTAGCGGGGGGACCGGGGAGCTGTTTTTT. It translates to CASSVTSGGTGELFF.

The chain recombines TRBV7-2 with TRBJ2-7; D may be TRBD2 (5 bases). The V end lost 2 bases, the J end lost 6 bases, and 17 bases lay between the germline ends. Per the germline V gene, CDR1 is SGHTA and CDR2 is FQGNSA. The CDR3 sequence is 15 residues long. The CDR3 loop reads CASSLIQTGRGEQYF. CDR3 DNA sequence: TGTGCCAGCAGCTTAATCCAGACCGGCCGGGGCGAGCAGTACTTC.

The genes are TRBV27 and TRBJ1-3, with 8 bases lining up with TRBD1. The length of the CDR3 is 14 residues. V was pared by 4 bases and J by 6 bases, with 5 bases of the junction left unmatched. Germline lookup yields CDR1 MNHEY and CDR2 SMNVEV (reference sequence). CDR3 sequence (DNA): TGTGCCAGCAGTTCGCAGGGGGCGAAAAACACCATATATTTT. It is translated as CASSSQGAKNTIYF.